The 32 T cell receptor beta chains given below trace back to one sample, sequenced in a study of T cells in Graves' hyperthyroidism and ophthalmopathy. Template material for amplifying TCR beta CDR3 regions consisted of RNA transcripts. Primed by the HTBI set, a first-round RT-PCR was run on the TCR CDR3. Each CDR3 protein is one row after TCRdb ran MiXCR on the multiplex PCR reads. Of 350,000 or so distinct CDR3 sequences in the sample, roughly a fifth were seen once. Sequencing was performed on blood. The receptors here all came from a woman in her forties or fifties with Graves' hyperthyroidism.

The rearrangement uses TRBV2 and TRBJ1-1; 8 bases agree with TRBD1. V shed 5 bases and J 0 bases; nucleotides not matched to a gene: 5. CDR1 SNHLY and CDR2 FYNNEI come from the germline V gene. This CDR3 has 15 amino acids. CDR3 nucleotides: TGTGCCAGCAGTAGGGGACAGGCACTGAACACTGAAGCTTTCTTT. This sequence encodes CASSRGQALNTEAFF.

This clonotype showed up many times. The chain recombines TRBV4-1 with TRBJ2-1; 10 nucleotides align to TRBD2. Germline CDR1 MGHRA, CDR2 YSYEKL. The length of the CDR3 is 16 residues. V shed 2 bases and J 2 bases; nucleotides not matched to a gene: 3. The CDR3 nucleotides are TGCGCCAGCAGCCAATTAGCGGGAGGACCCTACAATGAGCAGTTCTTC. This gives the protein CASSQLAGGPYNEQFF.

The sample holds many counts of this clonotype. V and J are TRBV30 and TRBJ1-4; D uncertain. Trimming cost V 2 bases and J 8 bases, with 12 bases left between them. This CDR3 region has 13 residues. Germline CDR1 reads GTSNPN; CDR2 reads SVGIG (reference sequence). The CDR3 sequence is CAWSRGYGEKLFF. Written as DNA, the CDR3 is TGTGCCTGGAGTCGTGGGTACGGAGAAAAACTGTTTTTT.

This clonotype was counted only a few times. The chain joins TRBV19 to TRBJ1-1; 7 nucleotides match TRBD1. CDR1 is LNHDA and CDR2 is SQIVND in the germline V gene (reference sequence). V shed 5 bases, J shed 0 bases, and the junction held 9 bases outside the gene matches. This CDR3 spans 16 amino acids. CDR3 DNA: TGTGCCAGTAGTGTGGATCGGACAGGTTTGAACACTGAAGCTTTCTTT. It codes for CASSVDRTGLNTEAFF. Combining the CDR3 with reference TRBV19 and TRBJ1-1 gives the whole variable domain DGGITQSPKYLFRKEGQNVTLSCEQNLNHDAMYWYRQDPGQGLRLIYYSQIVNDFQKGDIAEGYSVSREKKESFPLTVTSAQKNPTAFYLCASSVDRTGLNTEAFFGQGTRLTVV.

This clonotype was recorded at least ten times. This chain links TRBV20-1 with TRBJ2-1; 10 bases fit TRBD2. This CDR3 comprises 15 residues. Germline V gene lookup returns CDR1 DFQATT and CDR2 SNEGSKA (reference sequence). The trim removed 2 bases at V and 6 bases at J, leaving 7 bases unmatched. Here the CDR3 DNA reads TGCAGTGCTAGAAGCGCTAGCGGGAGTTTCAATGAGCAGTTCTTC. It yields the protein CSARSASGSFNEQFF.

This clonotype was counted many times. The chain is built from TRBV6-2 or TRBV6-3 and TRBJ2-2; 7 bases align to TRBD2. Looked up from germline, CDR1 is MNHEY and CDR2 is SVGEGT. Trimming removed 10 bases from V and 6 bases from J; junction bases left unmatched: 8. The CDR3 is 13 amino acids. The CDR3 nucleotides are TGTGCCATCGGACTAGTTAGGTCCGGGGAGCTGTTTTTT. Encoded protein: CAIGLVRSGELFF.

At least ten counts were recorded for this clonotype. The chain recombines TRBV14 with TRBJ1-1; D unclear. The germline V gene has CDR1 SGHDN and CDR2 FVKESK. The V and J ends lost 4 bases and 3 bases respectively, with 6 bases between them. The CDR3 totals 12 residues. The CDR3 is CASSRIDTEAFF. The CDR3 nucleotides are TGTGCCAGCAGCCGTATAGACACTGAAGCTTTCTTT.

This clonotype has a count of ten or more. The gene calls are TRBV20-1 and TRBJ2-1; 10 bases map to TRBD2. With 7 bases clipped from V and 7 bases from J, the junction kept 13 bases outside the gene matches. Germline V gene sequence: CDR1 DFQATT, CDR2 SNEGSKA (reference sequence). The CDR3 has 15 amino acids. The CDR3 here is CSGERGGAGWNEQFF. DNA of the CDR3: TGCAGTGGAGAGCGGGGGGGCGCTGGATGGAATGAGCAGTTCTTC.

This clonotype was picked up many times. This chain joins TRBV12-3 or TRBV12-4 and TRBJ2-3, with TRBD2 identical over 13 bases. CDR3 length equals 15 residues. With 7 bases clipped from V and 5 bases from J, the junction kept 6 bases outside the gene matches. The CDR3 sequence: CASTGLAGAEDTQYF. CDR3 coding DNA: TGTGCCAGCACCGGACTAGCGGGAGCGGAAGATACGCAGTATTTT.

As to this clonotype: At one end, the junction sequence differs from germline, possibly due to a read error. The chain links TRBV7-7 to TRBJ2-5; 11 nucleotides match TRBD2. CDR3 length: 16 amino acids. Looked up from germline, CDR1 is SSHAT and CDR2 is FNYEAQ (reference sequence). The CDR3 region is CASSSPSGRTEETQYF. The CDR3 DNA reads TGTGCTAGCAGCTCTCCTAGCGGGAGGACCGAAGAGACCCAGTACTTC.

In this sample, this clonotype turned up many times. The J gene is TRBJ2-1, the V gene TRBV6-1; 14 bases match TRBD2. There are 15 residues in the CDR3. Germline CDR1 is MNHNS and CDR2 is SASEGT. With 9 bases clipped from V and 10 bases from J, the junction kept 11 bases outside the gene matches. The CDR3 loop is CASLAGLAGVREQFF. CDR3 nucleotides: TGTGCCAGTTTAGCGGGACTAGCGGGAGTCCGGGAGCAGTTCTTC.

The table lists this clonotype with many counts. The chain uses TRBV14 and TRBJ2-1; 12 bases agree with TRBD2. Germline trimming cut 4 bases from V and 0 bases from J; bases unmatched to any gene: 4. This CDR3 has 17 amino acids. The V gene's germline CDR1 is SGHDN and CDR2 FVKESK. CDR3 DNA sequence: TGTGCCAGCAGCCCCGGACTAGCGGGAAGCTCCTACAATGAGCAGTTCTTC. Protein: CASSPGLAGSSYNEQFF.

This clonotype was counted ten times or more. The CDR3 DNA reads as TGTGCCAGCAGACCAGGGGAGGGGCCCCAAGAGACCCAGTACTTC. Protein: CASRPGEGPQETQYF. The chain couples TRBV5-8 to TRBJ2-5; possibly TRBD2 for D (7 bases). The CDR3 covers 15 residues. Trimming shortened V by 5 bases and J by 1 base, and 15 bases separated the two germline ends. The germline V gene encodes CDR1 SGHTS and CDR2 YDEGEE.

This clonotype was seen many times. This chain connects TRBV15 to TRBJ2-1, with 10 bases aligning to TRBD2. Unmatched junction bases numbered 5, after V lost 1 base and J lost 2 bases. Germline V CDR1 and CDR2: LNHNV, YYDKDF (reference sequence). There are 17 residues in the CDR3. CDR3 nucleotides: TGTGCCACCAGCAGAGTAGGGCTAGCGGGAGCCTACAATGAGCAGTTCTTC. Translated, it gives CATSRVGLAGAYNEQFF.

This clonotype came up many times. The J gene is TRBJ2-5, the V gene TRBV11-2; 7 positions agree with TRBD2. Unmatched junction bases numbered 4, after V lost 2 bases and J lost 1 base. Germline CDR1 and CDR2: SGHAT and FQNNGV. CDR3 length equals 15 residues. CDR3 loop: CASSLYGGIQETQYF. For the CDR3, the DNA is TGTGCCAGCAGCTTATACGGGGGGATCCAAGAGACCCAGTACTTC.

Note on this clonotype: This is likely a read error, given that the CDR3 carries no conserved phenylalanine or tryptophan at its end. This CDR3 is CASSLAGRATDTQYS. The CDR3 nucleotides are TGTGCCAGCAGTTTAGCAGGGCGCGCCACAGATACGCAGTATTCT. The J gene is TRBJ2-3, the V gene TRBV27; perhaps TRBD1 as D (5 bases). The V gene's germline CDR1 is MNHEY and CDR2 SMNVEV (reference sequence). This CDR3 has 15 amino acids. Trimming stripped 2 bases from V and 2 bases from J, with 11 bases between.

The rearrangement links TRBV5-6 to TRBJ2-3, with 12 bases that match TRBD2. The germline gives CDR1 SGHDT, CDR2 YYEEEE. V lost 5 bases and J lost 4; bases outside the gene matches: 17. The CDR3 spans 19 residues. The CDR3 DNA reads TGTGCCAGCAGTTCTATACCGGGACTAGCGGGTTCTCCCCCAGATACGCAGTATTTT. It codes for CASSSIPGLAGSPPDTQYF.

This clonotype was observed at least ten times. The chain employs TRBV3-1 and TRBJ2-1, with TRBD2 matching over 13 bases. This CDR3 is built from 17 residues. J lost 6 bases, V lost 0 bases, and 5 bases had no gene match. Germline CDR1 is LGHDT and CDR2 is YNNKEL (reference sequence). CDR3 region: CASSQEVRTSGGNEQFF. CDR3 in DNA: TGTGCCAGCAGCCAAGAAGTAAGGACTAGCGGGGGCAATGAGCAGTTCTTC.

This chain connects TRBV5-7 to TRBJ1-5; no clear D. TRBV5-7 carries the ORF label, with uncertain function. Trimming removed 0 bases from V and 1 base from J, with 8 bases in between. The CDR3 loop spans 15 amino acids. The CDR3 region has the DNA TGTGCCAGCAGCTTGGAGGACCGGAGCAATCAGCCCCAGCATTTT. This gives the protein CASSLEDRSNQPQHF.

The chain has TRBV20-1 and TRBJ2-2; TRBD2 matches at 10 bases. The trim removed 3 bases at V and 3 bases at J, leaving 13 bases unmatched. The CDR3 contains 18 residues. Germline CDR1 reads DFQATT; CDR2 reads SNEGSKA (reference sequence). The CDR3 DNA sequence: TGCAGTGCTAGGGCTAGCGGGGGACTGTTTTTCGACACCGGGGAGCTGTTTTTT. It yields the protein CSARASGGLFFDTGELFF.

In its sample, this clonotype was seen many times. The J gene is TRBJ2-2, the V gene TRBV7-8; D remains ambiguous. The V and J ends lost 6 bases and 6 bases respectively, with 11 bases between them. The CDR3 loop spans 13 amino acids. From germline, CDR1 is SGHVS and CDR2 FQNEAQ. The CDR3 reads CASRQLLAGELFF. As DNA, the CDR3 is TGTGCCAGCAGACAATTGCTAGCCGGGGAGCTGTTTTTT.

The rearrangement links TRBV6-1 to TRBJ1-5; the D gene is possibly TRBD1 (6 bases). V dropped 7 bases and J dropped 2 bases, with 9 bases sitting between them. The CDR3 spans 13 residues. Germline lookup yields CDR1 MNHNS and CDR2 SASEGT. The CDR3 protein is CASKQGGNQPQHF. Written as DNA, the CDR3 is TGTGCCAGCAAACAGGGCGGCAATCAGCCCCAGCATTTT.

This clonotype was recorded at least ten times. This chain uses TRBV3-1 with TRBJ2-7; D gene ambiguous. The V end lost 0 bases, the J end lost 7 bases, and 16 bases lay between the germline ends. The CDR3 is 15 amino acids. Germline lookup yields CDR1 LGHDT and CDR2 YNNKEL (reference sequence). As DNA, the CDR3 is TGTGCCAGCAGCCAAGATGGGCAGGTACTACGAGAGCAGTACTTC. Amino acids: CASSQDGQVLREQYF.

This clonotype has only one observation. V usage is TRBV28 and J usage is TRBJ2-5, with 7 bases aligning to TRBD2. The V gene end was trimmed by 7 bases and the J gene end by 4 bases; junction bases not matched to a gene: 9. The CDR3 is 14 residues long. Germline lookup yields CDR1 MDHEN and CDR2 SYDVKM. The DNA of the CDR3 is TGTGCCAGCACGGGCGGGAGACTGGGAGAGACCCAGTACTTC. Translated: CASTGGRLGETQYF.

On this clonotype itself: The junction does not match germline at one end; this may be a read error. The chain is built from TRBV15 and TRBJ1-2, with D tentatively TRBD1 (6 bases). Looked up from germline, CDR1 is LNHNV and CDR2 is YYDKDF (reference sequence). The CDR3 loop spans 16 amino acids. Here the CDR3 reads CSTSSPGGAGSYGYTF. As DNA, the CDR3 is TGTTCCACCAGCAGTCCCGGGGGGGCTGGGAGCTATGGCTACACCTTC.

The CDR3 sequence: CAISEQGSGNTIYF. Here the CDR3 DNA reads TGTGCCATCAGCGAACAGGGCTCTGGAAACACCATATATTTT. The genes are TRBV10-3 and TRBJ1-3; weak D call: TRBD1 (6 bases). Germline assignment: CDR1 ENHRY and CDR2 SYGVKD. V was cut by 6 bases and J by 0 bases, with 9 bases left in between. This CDR3 contains 14 residues.

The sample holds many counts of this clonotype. In DNA, the CDR3 is TGCAGTGCCAAAGACACAAATAACTATGGCTACACCTTC. This translates into CSAKDTNNYGYTF. The V gene is TRBV20-1, the J gene TRBJ1-2; D uncertain. This CDR3 has 13 residues. V shed 6 bases and J shed 1 base, with 12 bases lying between them. Per germline, CDR1 DFQATT and CDR2 SNEGSKA (reference sequence).

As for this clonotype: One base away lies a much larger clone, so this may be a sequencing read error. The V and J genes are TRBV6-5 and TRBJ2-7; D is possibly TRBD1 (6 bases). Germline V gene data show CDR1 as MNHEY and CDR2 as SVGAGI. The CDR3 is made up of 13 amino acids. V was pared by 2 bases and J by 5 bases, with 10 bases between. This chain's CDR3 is CASSYDRFDEQYF. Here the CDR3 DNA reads TGTGCCAGCAGTTACGACAGGTTCGACGAGCAGTACTTC.

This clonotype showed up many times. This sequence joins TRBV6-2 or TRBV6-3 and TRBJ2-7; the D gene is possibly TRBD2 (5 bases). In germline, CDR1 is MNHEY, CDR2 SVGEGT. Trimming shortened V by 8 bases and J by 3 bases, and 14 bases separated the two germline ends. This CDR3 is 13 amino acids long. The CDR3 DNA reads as TGTGCCAGCGGGAGTTCTAAACTCTACGAGCAGTACTTC. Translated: CASGSSKLYEQYF.

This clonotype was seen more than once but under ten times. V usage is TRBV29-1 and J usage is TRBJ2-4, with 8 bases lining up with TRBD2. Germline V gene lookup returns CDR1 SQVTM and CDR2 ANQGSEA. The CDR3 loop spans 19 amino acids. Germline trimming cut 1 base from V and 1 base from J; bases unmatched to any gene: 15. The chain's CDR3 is CSVEGVPTGSGGAKNIQYF. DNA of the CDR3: TGCAGCGTTGAAGGAGTACCTACAGGGTCGGGGGGGGCCAAAAACATTCAGTACTTC.

CDR3 bases: TGTGCCATCAGTGAGTCCTCATCCGAGCAGTACTTC. Protein sequence: CAISESSSEQYF. This rearrangement joins TRBV10-3 to TRBJ2-7; D remains unclear. Between the trimmed V and J ends, which lost 0 bases and 6 bases, there was a span of 6 bases. Per germline, CDR1 ENHRY and CDR2 SYGVKD. The CDR3 runs to 12 residues.

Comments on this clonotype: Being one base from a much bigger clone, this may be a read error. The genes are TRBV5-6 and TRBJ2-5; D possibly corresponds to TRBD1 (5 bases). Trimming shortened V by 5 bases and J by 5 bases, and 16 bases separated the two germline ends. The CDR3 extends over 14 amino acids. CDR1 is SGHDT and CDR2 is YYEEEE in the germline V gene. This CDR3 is CASSEGAVGETQYF. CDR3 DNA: TGTGCCAGCAGTGAAGGGGCGGTAGGCGAGACCCAGTACTTC.